The next 23 T cell receptor beta chains were all read from a single sample in a study of Ad26.COV2.S vaccination and SARS-CoV-2 variants. The table came from immunoSEQ multiplex PCR; TCRdb's copy has only in-frame clones and leaves some out. The sample lists roughly 180,000 clones; roughly 89% were seen once. The sample was peripheral blood, taken after recovery from COVID-19. The receptors here all came from a human donor who had recovered from COVID-19.

This chain connects TRBV6-6 to TRBJ2-7; D gene ambiguous. Germline lookup yields CDR1 MNHNY and CDR2 SVGAGI (reference sequence). This CDR3 has 14 amino acids. The V end lost 2 bases, the J end lost 6 bases, and 14 bases lay between the germline ends. The CDR3 nucleotides read TGTGCCAGCAGTTACCATCCAGTTTGGATCGAGCAGTACTTC. Protein: CASSYHPVWIEQYF.

A few counts support this clone. The chain links TRBV29-1 to TRBJ2-7; weak D call: TRBD1 (6 bases). Trimming stripped 6 bases from V and 2 bases from J, with 11 bases between. Germline V gives CDR1 SQVTM, CDR2 ANQGSEA. This CDR3 region has 12 residues. CDR3 in amino acids: CSVHTGPYEQYF. In DNA, the CDR3 is TGCAGCGTCCACACAGGGCCCTACGAGCAGTACTTC.

This clone was counted a few times. The chain uses TRBV2 and TRBJ1-4, with D uncertain. The CDR3 totals 14 residues. Germline V gene lookup returns CDR1 SNHLY and CDR2 FYNNEI. The V end was cut by 4 bases, the J end by 7 bases, with 13 bases between. DNA for the CDR3: TGTGCCAGCAGTGCCGGCTATTCCGGTGAAAAACTGTTTTTT. It is translated as CASSAGYSGEKLFF.

The CDR3 DNA reads as TGTGCCAGCAGCCTAAAGGGGGGGCTAGCGGGGATCGTCCAGTACTTC. Translated: CASSLKGGLAGIVQYF. This chain connects TRBV9 to TRBJ2-5, with 9 bases that match TRBD2. The CDR3 sequence is 16 residues long. Germline V CDR1 and CDR2: SGDLS, YYNGEE. Unmatched junction bases numbered 17, after V lost 4 bases and J lost 10 bases. Using reference TRBV9 and TRBJ2-5 for the parts outside the CDR3, the full variable domain is DSGVTQTPKHLITATGQRVTLRCSPRSGDLSVYWYQQSLDQGLQFLIQYYNGEERAKGNILERFSAQQFPDLHSELNLSSLELGDSALYFCASSLKGGLAGIVQYFGPGTRLLVL.

The J gene is TRBJ2-7, the V gene TRBV19; the D gene is possibly TRBD1 (6 bases). With 8 bases removed from V and 1 base from J, the gap between germline ends came to 12 bases. Germline CDR1 and CDR2: LNHDA and SQIVND (reference sequence). The CDR3 loop spans 13 amino acids. The CDR3 here is CASALDSSYEQYF. Written as DNA, the CDR3 is TGTGCCAGTGCTCTGGACAGTTCCTACGAGCAGTACTTC.

The chain employs TRBV11-3 and TRBJ2-1; TRBD1 aligns across 10 bases. Trimming cost V 1 base and J 3 bases; bases outside gene matches: 3. The CDR3 covers 16 residues. The germline V gene encodes CDR1 SGHNT and CDR2 YENEEA. The CDR3 protein is CASSLGGTGVYNEQFF. DNA of the CDR3: TGTGCCAGCAGCTTAGGAGGGACAGGGGTCTACAATGAGCAGTTCTTC. Filled out from reference TRBV11-3 and TRBJ2-1, the complete variable domain reads EAGVVQSPRYKIIEKKQPVAFWCNPISGHNTLYWYLQNLGQGPELLIRYENEEAVDDSQLPKDRFSAERLKGVDSTLKIQPAELGDSAVYLCASSLGGTGVYNEQFFGPGTRLTVL.

This clone came up once. The genes are TRBV29-1 and TRBJ2-2; D gene unclear. The V and J ends lost 7 bases and 3 bases respectively, with 12 bases between them. Germline CDR1 SQVTM, CDR2 ANQGSEA. This CDR3 spans 13 amino acids. This CDR3 is CSADVGYTGELFF. DNA of the CDR3: TGCAGCGCTGATGTGGGATACACCGGGGAGCTGTTTTTT.

This clone was recorded once. The chain combines TRBV5-5 with TRBJ2-4; 9 bases line up with TRBD1. Germline CDR1 SGHKS, CDR2 YYEKEE (reference sequence). The CDR3 is 19 residues long. Trimming took 4 bases from V and 1 from J; bases not matched to a gene: 15. This CDR3 is CASSPEGQGVFGAKNIQYF. Written as DNA, the CDR3 is TGTGCCAGCAGCCCAGAGGGACAGGGAGTGTTTGGCGCCAAAAACATTCAGTACTTC.

This chain uses TRBV3-1 (or the pseudogene TRBV3-2) with TRBJ2-7, with TRBD1 matching 10 bases. V was pared by 6 bases and J by 3 bases, with 8 bases of the junction left unmatched. This CDR3 region has 15 residues. Per the germline V gene, CDR1 is LGHDT and CDR2 is YNNKEL (reference sequence). The CDR3 DNA reads TGTGCCAGCAGTCGACCGAGGGACAGGGGCTACGAGCAGTACTTC. Protein product: CASSRPRDRGYEQYF.

In this sample, this clone turned up a few times. V gene TRBV19 combines with J gene TRBJ2-5; D is unresolved. The CDR3 is 11 residues long. From germline, CDR1 is LNHDA and CDR2 SQIVND (reference sequence). Trimming shortened V by 9 bases and J by 5 bases, and 10 bases separated the two germline ends. In DNA, the CDR3 is TGTGCCAGCCGACTCGGGGAGACCCAGTACTTC. Its translation: CASRLGETQYF.

This clone was seen more than once but under ten times. The V call is TRBV2, the J call TRBJ2-2; 9 bases are shared with TRBD2. The CDR3 spans 14 residues. From germline, CDR1 is SNHLY and CDR2 FYNNEI. V gave up 6 bases and J gave up 4 bases; unmatched junction bases: 3. CDR3 in amino acids: CASRTSGPTGELFF. The CDR3 DNA reads TGTGCCAGCAGGACTAGCGGCCCCACCGGGGAGCTGTTTTTT.

The gene calls are TRBV9 and TRBJ2-6; D gene uncertain. This CDR3 comprises 14 residues. Trimming stripped 0 bases from V and 1 base from J, with 2 bases between. Germline V gives CDR1 SGDLS, CDR2 YYNGEE. CDR3: CASSVGSGANVLTF. DNA for the CDR3: TGTGCCAGCAGCGTAGGGTCTGGGGCCAACGTCCTGACTTTC.

The chain carries TRBV28 and TRBJ2-5, with TRBD2 matching 8 bases. Per germline, CDR1 MDHEN and CDR2 SYDVKM. V dropped 4 bases and J dropped 2; count of bases not matched to a gene: 3. The CDR3 is made up of 14 amino acids. The chain's CDR3 is CASSSGGVQETQYF. DNA of the CDR3: TGTGCCAGCAGTTCCGGGGGGGTACAAGAGACCCAGTACTTC.

J is TRBJ2-3 and V is TRBV5-1, with a tentative D call TRBD1 (6 bases). Germline V gene sequence: CDR1 SGHRS, CDR2 YFSETQ. CDR3 size: 14 residues. V shed 3 bases and J shed 4 bases, with 12 bases lying between them. CDR3 residues: CASSWQGMADTQYF. CDR3 nucleotide sequence: TGCGCCAGCAGCTGGCAGGGGATGGCAGATACGCAGTATTTT.

V usage is TRBV4-1 and J usage is TRBJ2-7; no definite D call. The CDR3 sequence is 14 residues long. Germline values: CDR1 MGHRA, CDR2 YSYEKL. The V end was cut by 3 bases, the J end by 4 bases, with 13 bases between. CDR3 nucleotides: TGCGCCAGCAGCCAGGAAACACCGTCTTACGAGCAGTACTTC. Its protein is CASSQETPSYEQYF.

The chain employs TRBV9 and TRBJ2-1; unclear D gene. The V gene's germline CDR1 is SGDLS and CDR2 YYNGEE. This CDR3 comprises 13 residues. V was trimmed by 0 bases and J by 6 bases, leaving 7 bases between them. As DNA, the CDR3 is TGTGCCAGCAGCGTAGCTACGTTCAATGAGCAGTTCTTC. It translates to CASSVATFNEQFF.

The V call is TRBV7-9, the J call TRBJ1-2; D possibly corresponds to TRBD1 (5 bases). This CDR3 has 15 amino acids. V lost 2 bases and J lost 4, with 14 bases in between. The germline V gene has CDR1 SEHNR and CDR2 FQNEAQ (reference sequence). DNA for the CDR3: TGTGCCAGCAGCTTAATTTCGGACACAGGCTATGGCTACACCTTC. It codes for CASSLISDTGYGYTF.

The chain couples TRBV18 to TRBJ1-5; the D gene is possibly TRBD1 (6 bases). With 5 bases removed from V and 5 bases from J, the gap between germline ends came to 19 bases. The CDR3 sequence is 16 residues long. Germline lookup yields CDR1 KGHSH and CDR2 LQKENI. The CDR3 sequence: CASSKTSQGGHQPQHF. CDR3 in DNA: TGTGCCAGCTCAAAAACTTCACAGGGAGGGCATCAGCCCCAGCATTTT.

This clone was counted once. The rearrangement joins TRBV10-3 to TRBJ2-1; D possibly matches TRBD1 or TRBD2 (6 bases each). Germline V gene lookup returns CDR1 ENHRY and CDR2 SYGVKD. V lost 3 bases and J 4 bases, leaving 13 bases between the germline ends. The CDR3 has 15 amino acids. CDR3 sequence reads: CAISERGVRYNEQFF. DNA for the CDR3: TGTGCCATCAGTGAAAGGGGGGTTCGGTACAATGAGCAGTTCTTC.

The chain recombines TRBV7-9 with TRBJ2-1; 11 bases agree with TRBD2. CDR3 size: 18 residues. Germline assignment: CDR1 SEHNR and CDR2 FQNEAQ (reference sequence). J was trimmed by 3 bases and V by 5 bases; bases with no gene match: 12. CDR3 nucleotide sequence: TGTGCCAGCAGCCCTAGCGGGGGGCAGGCGTCGTTCTACAATGAGCAGTTCTTC. This codes for CASSPSGGQASFYNEQFF.

This clone was recorded only once. The J gene is TRBJ1-2, the V gene TRBV12-5, with a possible D match to TRBD1 (6 bases). Germline-derived CDR1 and CDR2 are LGHNT and FRNRAP. CDR3 length: 11 amino acids. V was cut by 6 bases and J by 7 bases, with 9 bases left in between. CDR3 protein: CASGTGPGYTF. The DNA for the CDR3 is TGTGCTAGTGGAACAGGGCCTGGCTACACCTTC.

The rearrangement uses TRBV5-5 and TRBJ2-1; 13 bases line up with TRBD2. Germline values: CDR1 SGHKS, CDR2 YYEKEE (reference sequence). Unmatched junction bases numbered 4, after V lost 4 bases and J lost 0 bases. The CDR3 sequence is 17 residues long. The chain's CDR3 is CASSPRLAGGSYNEQFF. CDR3 in DNA: TGTGCCAGCAGCCCTCGACTAGCGGGAGGCTCCTACAATGAGCAGTTCTTC. The full variable domain, completed using reference TRBV5-5 and TRBJ2-1, is DAGVTQSPTHLIKTRGQQVTLRCSPISGHKSVSWYQQVLGQGPQFIFQYYEKEERGRGNFPDRFSARQFPNYSSELNVNALLLGDSALYLCASSPRLAGGSYNEQFFGPGTRLTVL.

The chain employs TRBV24-1 and TRBJ2-3, with a tentative D call TRBD2 (6 bases). The length of the CDR3 is 14 residues. Germline V gene data show CDR1 as KGHDR and CDR2 as SFDVKD. The V end lost 3 bases, the J end lost 2 bases, and 8 bases lay between the germline ends. The CDR3 region has the DNA TGTGCCACCAGTGATCGGGGGTCCACAGATACGCAGTATTTT. As protein: CATSDRGSTDTQYF.